These 16 T cell receptor beta chains were sequenced from one sample in a study of CXCR3-negative and CXCR3-positive naive CD8 T cells. No antigen has been identified for these receptors. TRB cDNA was prepared as libraries by UMI-labeled 5' RACE. TCRdb reprocessed the 5' RACE reads and stores each CDR3 protein as one record, lacking DNA. Its table records about 90,000 distinct CDR3 sequences. Notes on the study in general: CXCR3-positive naive cells had TRB CDR3s that were more hydrophobic than CXCR3-negative naive cells had.

Specimen: naive CXCR3+ CD8+ T cells from blood. Sample subset: CD45RO-CCR7+CD27+CD95- naive CD8+ T cells expressing CXCR3 (TNR3+). All receptors come from a human donor in good health. Some clones in this sample may be carry-over from other donors' samples.

The chain couples TRBV6-5 to TRBJ1-1. Germline V gene sequence: CDR1 MNHEY, CDR2 SVGAGI. This CDR3 has 12 amino acids. The CDR3 spells CASSDMNTEAFF.

J is TRBJ1-1 and V is TRBV24-1; TCRdb indicates TRBD1, and absent DNA this call remains unverified. This CDR3 is 15 amino acids long. Germline CDR1 and CDR2: KGHDR and SFDVKD. CDR3: CATSDPATGNTEAFF.

The V call is TRBV28, the J call TRBJ2-7; TCRdb indicates TRBD1, and absent DNA this call remains unverified. This CDR3 is built from 14 residues. Germline-derived CDR1 and CDR2 are MDHEN and SYDVKM. This chain's CDR3 is CASSFSDRGYEQYF.

This rearrangement joins TRBV27 to TRBJ1-2; TCRdb reports TRBD1, a call that lacks DNA to check it against. The CDR3 runs 15 residues. CDR1 and CDR2 (germline): MNHEY, SMNVEV (reference sequence). The CDR3 is CASSLSRGGNYGYTF.

The rearrangement links TRBV3-1 to TRBJ2-5; TCRdb's D call, TRBD1, is unchecked because there is no DNA. CDR1 is LGHDT and CDR2 is YNNKEL in the germline V gene (reference sequence). The CDR3 length is 15 residues. Here the CDR3 reads CASSQDSQTEETQYF.

The J gene is TRBJ2-1, the V gene TRBV29-1; the TCRdb D gene call, TRBD1, has no DNA to confirm it. The CDR3 is 13 residues long. Per germline, CDR1 SQVTM and CDR2 ANQGSEA. The CDR3 spells CSVAGASYNEQFF.

The chain is built from TRBV7-2 and TRBJ2-5. CDR3 length: 14 amino acids. Germline-derived CDR1 and CDR2 are SGHTA and FQGNSA. CDR3: CASSLVWEQETQYF.

V and J are TRBV29-1 and TRBJ2-1; TCRdb selects TRBD2, and the lack of DNA leaves this call unchecked. The CDR3 is 15 residues long. The V gene's germline CDR1 is SQVTM and CDR2 ANQGSEA. CDR3 sequence reads: CSAPGSGTPYNEQFF.

The chain employs TRBV14 and TRBJ2-1; TCRdb reports TRBD2, a call that lacks DNA to check it against. CDR3 size: 17 residues. From germline, CDR1 is SGHDN and CDR2 FVKESK. The CDR3 sequence: CASSQDMWGLGYNEQFF. Filled out from reference TRBV14 and TRBJ2-1, the complete variable domain reads EAGVTQFPSHSVIEKGQTVTLRCDPISGHDNLYWYRRVMGKEIKFLLHFVKESKQDESGMPNNRFLAERTGGTYSTLKVQPAELEDSGVYFCASSQDMWGLGYNEQFFGPGTRLTVL.

The V and J genes are TRBV20-1 and TRBJ2-1; the D gene TCRdb calls, TRBD1, cannot be checked with no DNA. The CDR3 extends over 13 amino acids. Germline loops: CDR1 DFQATT, CDR2 SNEGSKA (reference sequence). CDR3 sequence reads: CSAEDDGGNEQFF.

This chain joins TRBV28 and TRBJ2-1; the D call from TCRdb, TRBD2, cannot be confirmed without DNA. Per the germline V gene, CDR1 is MDHEN and CDR2 is SYDVKM. CDR3 size: 14 residues. CDR3 loop: CASSPGTQIDEQFF.

J is TRBJ2-6 and V is TRBV4-3; the TCRdb call, TRBD2, lacks DNA for checking. The CDR3 totals 16 residues. Germline CDR1 LGHNA, CDR2 YSLEER. CDR3 residues: CASSRGGDSGANVLTF.

V and J are TRBV28 and TRBJ2-7. The V gene's germline CDR1 is MDHEN and CDR2 SYDVKM. The length of the CDR3 is 15 residues. The CDR3: CASSLTSDSSYEQYF.

The chain couples TRBV29-1 to TRBJ1-4; TCRdb's D call of TRBD1 is untestable without DNA. The CDR3 contains 14 residues. CDR1 is SQVTM and CDR2 is ANQGSEA in the germline V gene. CDR3 loop: CSVAPGQGDEKLFF.

The chain joins TRBV6-5 to TRBJ2-1. This CDR3 spans 16 amino acids. Germline CDR1 is MNHEY and CDR2 is SVGAGI. CDR3: CASSYGETPSYNEQFF.

The V and J genes are TRBV4-3 and TRBJ1-2; without DNA, the TCRdb call of TRBD1 cannot be checked. The CDR3 spans 12 residues. In germline, CDR1 is LGHNA, CDR2 YSLEER. The CDR3 region is CASSRQGDGYTF.